This passage covers 13 T cell receptor beta chains from one sample sequenced in a study of T cell responses to AZD1222 COVID-19 vaccine. This table comes from immunoSEQ multiplex PCR, and its TCRdb copy is limited to in-frame clones, with some not included. In the table there are about 150,000 clones, approximately 85% of which are singletons. This sample comprised peripheral blood, obtained on day 0 of AZD1222 vaccination. The receptor set was obtained from an adult in good health.

The gene calls are TRBV2 and TRBJ2-3; D is unresolved. Trimming removed 1 base from V and 4 bases from J, with 3 bases in between. Per the germline V gene, CDR1 is SNHLY and CDR2 is FYNNEI. This CDR3 is built from 12 residues. In nucleotides, the CDR3 is TGTGCCAGCAGTGAAGTACCAGATACGCAGTATTTT. Translation gives CASSEVPDTQYF.

The V call is TRBV6-5, the J call TRBJ1-6; D ambiguous. V lost 0 bases to trimming and J lost 4 bases, with 7 bases between them. Per the germline V gene, CDR1 is MNHEY and CDR2 is SVGAGI. The CDR3 sequence is 15 residues long. This CDR3 is CASSYSRGYNSPLHF. The CDR3 DNA follows: TGTGCCAGCAGTTACTCTCGGGGATATAATTCACCCCTCCACTTT.

The chain recombines TRBV19 with TRBJ1-5; 7 positions agree with TRBD1. V trimming: 5 bases; J trimming: 2 bases; junction bases outside the gene matches: 6. The germline gives CDR1 LNHDA, CDR2 SQIVND (reference sequence). The CDR3 extends over 15 amino acids. CDR3: CASSDDDRGNQPQHF. CDR3 nucleotide sequence: TGTGCCAGTAGTGATGACGACAGGGGCAATCAGCCCCAGCATTTT.

The chain couples TRBV3-1 (or the pseudogene TRBV3-2) to TRBJ1-2; D uncertain. V was shortened by 5 bases and J by 8 bases, with 12 bases between the two germline ends. The CDR3 is made up of 12 amino acids. Germline loops: CDR1 LGHDT, CDR2 YNNKEL (reference sequence). CDR3 nucleotide sequence: TGTGCCAGCAGCACTGGTGGGCTGGGCTACACCTTC. Encoded protein: CASSTGGLGYTF.

The rearrangement uses TRBV2 and TRBJ1-4; D is ambiguous. This CDR3 spans 13 amino acids. V lost 6 bases to trimming and J lost 6 bases, with 11 bases between them. Germline lookup yields CDR1 SNHLY and CDR2 FYNNEI. This CDR3 reads CASRTEFHEKLFF. In DNA, the CDR3 is TGTGCCAGCAGGACGGAGTTTCATGAAAAACTGTTTTTT.

The gene calls are TRBV3-1 (or the pseudogene TRBV3-2) and TRBJ1-3; possible D gene TRBD1, 6 bases. The V end was cut by 5 bases, the J end by 10 bases, with 12 bases between. There are 12 residues in the CDR3. Looked up from germline, CDR1 is LGHDT and CDR2 is YNNKEL (reference sequence). CDR3 amino acids: CASSEGGQTIYF. The CDR3 DNA is TGTGCCAGCAGCGAGGGGGGTCAGACCATATATTTT.

This sequence joins TRBV3-1 (or the pseudogene TRBV3-2) and TRBJ2-7; a possible D gene is TRBD2 (6 bases). Trimming stripped 11 bases from V and 9 bases from J, with 20 bases between. CDR1 is LGHDT, CDR2 YNNKEL, per germline (reference sequence). This CDR3 is 12 amino acids long. CDR3 loop: CASQLSTGGQYF. The CDR3 DNA sequence: TGTGCCTCTCAGCTATCTACCGGGGGGCAGTACTTC.

The chain carries TRBV7-2 and TRBJ1-5; 9 bases line up with TRBD1. The junction had 5 bases not matched to a gene; V was cut back by 5 bases and J by 6 bases. The CDR3 length is 14 residues. Germline CDR1 SGHTA, CDR2 FQGNSA. In DNA form, the CDR3 reads TGTGCCAGCAGCACCGGGACAGGGAGTCAGCCCCAGCATTTT. As protein: CASSTGTGSQPQHF.

This chain joins TRBV19 and TRBJ1-5; no clear D gene. The V end lost 6 bases, the J end lost 11 bases, and 23 bases lay between the germline ends. This CDR3 contains 15 residues. Looked up from germline, CDR1 is LNHDA and CDR2 is SQIVND (reference sequence). Written as DNA, the CDR3 is TGTGCCAGTAGAGACCGGACGGTATCCTCCGGGGCCCAGCATTTT. This gives the protein CASRDRTVSSGAQHF.

The chain has TRBV6-5 and TRBJ1-5; perhaps TRBD1 as D (5 bases). The CDR3 covers 15 residues. Per germline, CDR1 MNHEY and CDR2 SVGAGI. V shed 7 bases and J shed 5 bases, with 18 bases lying between them. The CDR3 nucleotides read TGTGCCAGCACTAACTCAGGGTGGGGGGATCAGCCCCAGCATTTT. Amino acids: CASTNSGWGDQPQHF.

This chain joins TRBV18 and TRBJ2-1, with 9 bases identical to TRBD2. This CDR3 contains 15 residues. Per germline, CDR1 KGHSH and CDR2 LQKENI. Losses at the gene ends were 6 bases for V and 9 bases for J; bases not matched to a gene: 12. The DNA of the CDR3 is TGTGCCAGCTCGAGGGGGATAGCGGGAGATCTTGAGCAGTTCTTC. Its protein product is CASSRGIAGDLEQFF.

The chain combines TRBV6-5 with TRBJ1-3; D remains ambiguous. Germline V gene data show CDR1 as MNHEY and CDR2 as SVGAGI. V was clipped by 10 bases and J by 10 bases, with 11 bases between them. This CDR3 is built from 10 residues. The CDR3 DNA is TGTGCCACCGAGGGCGGAACCATATATTTT. Translated, it gives CATEGGTIYF.

The chain couples TRBV10-2 to TRBJ1-6; TRBD1 is a possible D gene (5 bases). The CDR3 sequence is 16 residues long. V lost 0 bases, J lost 8 bases, and 14 bases lay in between. Germline V lookup: CDR1 WSHSY, CDR2 SAAADI. CDR3 DNA sequence: TGCGCCAGCAGTGAGTCAAGCAGGGTAGGGGATTCACCCCTCCACTTT. It specifies CASSESSRVGDSPLHF.